This T cell receptor beta chain was recovered during a study of blood T cell repertoires in COVID-19. Study background: Acute and convalescent COVID-19 specimens originated in the United States, Italy and Spain. PBMCs, B-cell-depleted T cells, or T cells were the source of the cDNA or gDNA that made up the material.

Per the study methods: Reference gene primer amplification yielded estimated nucleated cell counts. Clones were sequenced by immunoSEQ multiplex PCR, and TCRdb holds only the in-frame ones, with some missing. From that table come the V and J calls and clone size; the DNA was used to work out D and trimming. The data hold about 370,000 clones, with 90% observed a single time. The CDR3 has 13 residues. V lost 5 bases and J lost 0, with 8 bases in between. Specimen: peripheral blood. This chain connects TRBV12-3 or TRBV12-4 to TRBJ2-7; unclear D gene. This TCR was sampled from a man aged 18 to 35 with active or convalescent COVID-19. The CDR3 spells CASSAISSYEQYF. For the CDR3, the DNA is TGTGCCAGCAGTGCCATTAGCTCCTACGAGCAGTACTTC.